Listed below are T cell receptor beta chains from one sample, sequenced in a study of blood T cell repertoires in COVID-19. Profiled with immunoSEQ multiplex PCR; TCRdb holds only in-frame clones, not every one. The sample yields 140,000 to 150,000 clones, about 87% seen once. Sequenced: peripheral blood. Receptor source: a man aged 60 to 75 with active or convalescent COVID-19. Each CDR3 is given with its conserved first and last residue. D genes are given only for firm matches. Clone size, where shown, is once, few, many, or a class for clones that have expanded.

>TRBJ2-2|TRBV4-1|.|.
TGCGCCAGCAGCCAAGAAAGTAGACAGGCGAACACCGGGGAGCTGTTTTTT
CASSQESRQANTGELFF
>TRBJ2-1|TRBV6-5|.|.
TGTGCCAGCAGTACGCCACAAGGGGGGCAGTTCTTC
CASSTPQGGQFF
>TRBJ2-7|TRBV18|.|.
TGTGCCAGCTCACCCGGGAGAGGATCGGGGGAGCAGTACTTC
CASSPGRGSGEQYF
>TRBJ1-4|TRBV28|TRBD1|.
TGTGCCAGCAGTGGGAGACAGGGTTTAAGGGAAAAACTGTTTTTT
CASSGRQGLREKLFF
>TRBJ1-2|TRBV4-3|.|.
TGCGCCAGCAGCCAAGACAGGGTGGGGGGCTACACCTTC
CASSQDRVGGYTF
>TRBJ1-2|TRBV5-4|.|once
TGTGCCAGCAGCTTCCGCGATGGCTACACCTTC
CASSFRDGYTF
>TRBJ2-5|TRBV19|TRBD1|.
TGTGCCAGTAGCCCTATGACAGGGACGTCCCAGTACTTC
CASSPMTGTSQYF
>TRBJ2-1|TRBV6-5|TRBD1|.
TGTGCCAGCACCATCCGGGACAGAAGTTACAATGAGCAGTTCTTC
CASTIRDRSYNEQFF
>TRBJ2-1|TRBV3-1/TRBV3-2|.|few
TGTGCCAGCAGCCAAGCGGGTGAGTTTTCTAATGAGCAGTTCTTC
CASSQAGEFSNEQFF
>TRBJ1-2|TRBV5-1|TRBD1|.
TGCGCCAGCAGTATGGGACAGGGAACTAACTATGGCTACACCTTC
CASSMGQGTNYGYTF
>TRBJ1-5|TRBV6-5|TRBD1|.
TGTGCCAGCAGTCGACGGACAGGGAATCAGCCCCAGCATTTT
CASSRRTGNQPQHF
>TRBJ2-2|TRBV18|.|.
TGTGCCAGCTCACCATTCGGCCAGGGCCTCACCGGGGAGCTGTTTTTT
CASSPFGQGLTGELFF
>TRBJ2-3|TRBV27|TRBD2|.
TGTGCCAGCAGTTTAGGCGGGAGTACGCAGTATTTT
CASSLGGSTQYF
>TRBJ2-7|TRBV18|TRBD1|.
TGTGCCAGCTCAAGTTCCGATAGGGACAGGGTTTTTTACGAGCAGTACTTC
CASSSSDRDRVFYEQYF
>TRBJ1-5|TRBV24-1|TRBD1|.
TGTGCCACCAGTGATTTACAGGGGCAAGAGCCCCAGCATTTT
CATSDLQGQEPQHF
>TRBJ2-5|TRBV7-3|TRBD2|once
TGTGCCAGCAGCTTAAGAACTAGCGCACAAGAGACCCAGTACTTC
CASSLRTSAQETQYF
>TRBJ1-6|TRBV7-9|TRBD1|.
TGTGCCAGCAGGTCGGGACAGGGGTGGAATTCACCCCTCCACTTT
CASRSGQGWNSPLHF
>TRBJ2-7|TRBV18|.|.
TGTGCCAGCTCACCGCAGGGCCCTCCTAGAGAGCAGTACTTC
CASSPQGPPREQYF
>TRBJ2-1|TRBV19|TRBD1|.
TGTGCCAGTAGTATACTCCTTACAGGGGCCTACAATGAGCAGTTCTTC
CASSILLTGAYNEQFF
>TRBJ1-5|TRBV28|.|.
TGTGCCAGCAGTCCCCCGAGCAGGGCAAATCAGCCCCAGCATTTT
CASSPPSRANQPQHF